The 16 T cell receptor beta chains in this list originate from one sample, sequenced in a study of T cell changes during pregnancy in multiple sclerosis (dated by TCRdb to about 2019). Library construction relied on the immunoSEQ multiplex PCR assay. TCRdb carries this immuneACCESS record with in-frame sequences only. Its versions omit some clonotypes, under half of them owing to an unresolved V gene in the studies checked, with the rest unexplained. This sample lists some 80,000 clones; roughly 90% were detected once. The biggest ten clones account for approximately 1% of the sample. Sequenced material: peripheral blood, taken in the first trimester of pregnancy. The source of these receptors is a female donor in good health, enrolled as a control in a pregnancy study.

The chain joins TRBV2 to TRBJ2-1; 7 bases map to TRBD1. CDR3 length: 12 residues. Trimming at V came to 6 bases and at J to 7 bases, leaving 3 bases not matched to a gene. Germline CDR1 is SNHLY and CDR2 is FYNNEI. The CDR3 reads CASSGDSNEQFF. CDR3 DNA: TGTGCCAGCAGCGGGGACAGTAATGAGCAGTTCTTC.

This chain uses TRBV19 with TRBJ2-7; TRBD1 matches 8 bases. V shed 5 bases, J shed 5 bases, and the junction held 11 bases outside the gene matches. The V gene's germline CDR1 is LNHDA and CDR2 SQIVND (reference sequence). The CDR3 contains 15 residues. The CDR3 reads CASSPRTGKWNEQYF. The CDR3 bases are TGTGCCAGTAGTCCTCGGACAGGGAAATGGAACGAGCAGTACTTC.

This clone occurred a few times. As DNA, the CDR3 is TGTGCCAGCCGACAGGGTATGAACACTGAAGCTTTCTTT. Translating it yields CASRQGMNTEAFF. The rearrangement links TRBV6-4 to TRBJ1-1; 7 nucleotides match TRBD1. V shed 8 bases and J 0 bases; nucleotides not matched to a gene: 3. Germline V gene data show CDR1 as MRHNA and CDR2 as SNTAGT. The CDR3 spans 13 residues.

This clone was seen more than once but under ten times. This chain links TRBV27 with TRBJ2-1; tentative D call: TRBD1 (5 bases). Trimming shortened V by 3 bases and J by 0 bases, and 12 bases separated the two germline ends. CDR1 is MNHEY, CDR2 SMNVEV, per germline (reference sequence). The CDR3 runs 16 residues. The CDR3 protein is CASSFSGSGSYNEQFF. As DNA, the CDR3 is TGTGCCAGCAGTTTTTCAGGGTCGGGCTCCTACAATGAGCAGTTCTTC.

The V call is TRBV27, the J call TRBJ1-6; tentatively, D is TRBD1 (5 bases). The CDR3 consists of 15 residues. CDR1 is MNHEY, CDR2 SMNVEV, per germline (reference sequence). The V end lost 2 bases, the J end lost 2 bases, and 7 bases lay between the germline ends. The CDR3 here is CASSLQGAYNSPLHF. DNA for the CDR3: TGTGCCAGCAGTTTACAGGGCGCCTATAATTCACCCCTCCACTTT.

The gene calls are TRBV28 and TRBJ2-7; 9 bases are shared with TRBD2. V shed 6 bases, J shed 3 bases, and the junction held 3 bases outside the gene matches. The germline V gene has CDR1 MDHEN and CDR2 SYDVKM. This CDR3 is built from 13 residues. The DNA for the CDR3 is TGTGCCAGCAGATCTAGCGGGGACTACGAGCAGTACTTC. This sequence encodes CASRSSGDYEQYF.

The chain employs TRBV19 and TRBJ2-6; the match to TRBD1 covers 7 bases. This CDR3 region has 15 residues. V was clipped by 3 bases and J by 2 bases; unmatched bases: 1. Germline V gene sequence: CDR1 LNHDA, CDR2 SQIVND (reference sequence). The CDR3 DNA sequence: TGTGCCAGTAGTATCGGACAGGCTGGGGCCAACGTCCTGACTTTC. Translated, it gives CASSIGQAGANVLTF.

The chain has TRBV25-1 and TRBJ1-6; 8 nucleotides agree with TRBD1. This CDR3 spans 13 amino acids. The V gene end was trimmed by 7 bases and the J gene end by 12 bases; junction bases not matched to a gene: 8. The germline gives CDR1 MGHDK, CDR2 SYGVNS. The CDR3 DNA reads TGTGCCAGCACCCTGGGACAGGATAAACCCCTCCACTTT. It codes for CASTLGQDKPLHF. Filled out from reference TRBV25-1 and TRBJ1-6, the complete variable domain reads EADIYQTPRYLVIGTGKKITLECSQTMGHDKMYWYQQDPGMELHLIHYSYGVNSTEKGDLSSESTVSRIRTEHFPLTLESARPSHTSQYLCASTLGQDKPLHFGNGTRLTVT.

The chain has TRBV7-2 and TRBJ2-2; TRBD2 aligns across 10 bases. CDR3 length equals 17 residues. The germline CDR1 and CDR2 sequences are SGHTA and FQGNSA. With 0 bases clipped from V and 5 bases from J, the junction kept 6 bases outside the gene matches. In DNA, the CDR3 is TGTGCCAGCAGCTTAGCGCCTAGCGGGAGATCAACCGGGGAGCTGTTTTTT. Protein sequence: CASSLAPSGRSTGELFF.

This clone was picked up one time. The V and J genes are TRBV10-3 and TRBJ2-7, with 8 bases lining up with TRBD1. V lost 11 bases to trimming and J lost 6 bases; unmatched junction nucleotides: 21. Per germline, CDR1 ENHRY and CDR2 SYGVKD. The CDR3 consists of 16 residues. The CDR3 DNA sequence: TGTGCCGTCGGACCGGGACAGGTGAACGGGCTGGGCGAGCAGTACTTC. Protein sequence: CAVGPGQVNGLGEQYF.

The chain couples TRBV28 to TRBJ2-7, with TRBD1 as a possible D gene (5 bases). Germline V gives CDR1 MDHEN, CDR2 SYDVKM. V lost 1 base, J lost 1 base, and 17 bases lay in between. The CDR3 contains 17 residues. The CDR3 reads CASSLYRGAGRSYEQYF. CDR3 nucleotide sequence: TGTGCCAGCAGTTTATACCGTGGGGCAGGGCGTTCCTACGAGCAGTACTTC. Using reference TRBV28 and TRBJ2-7 for the parts outside the CDR3, the full variable domain is DVKVTQSSRYLVKRTGEKVFLECVQDMDHENMFWYRQDPGLGLRLIYFSYDVKMKEKGDIPEGYSVSREKKERFSLILESASTNQTSMYLCASSLYRGAGRSYEQYFGPGTRLTVT.

The V call is TRBV5-1, the J call TRBJ2-2; D not resolved. Germline lookup yields CDR1 SGHRS and CDR2 YFSETQ. The V end lost 0 bases, the J end lost 4 bases, and 7 bases lay between the germline ends. This CDR3 is built from 14 residues. The CDR3 nucleotides read TGCGCCAGCAGCTTGGCCCAGGTCACCGGGGAGCTGTTTTTT. Encoded protein: CASSLAQVTGELFF.

This clone was picked up a small number of times. V gene TRBV7-2 combines with J gene TRBJ1-6; tentative D call: TRBD1 (6 bases). In germline, CDR1 is SGHTA, CDR2 FQGNSA. V was shortened by 3 bases and J by 6 bases, with 9 bases between the two germline ends. The CDR3 extends over 14 amino acids. This chain's CDR3 is CASSFTGSNSPLHF. In DNA form, the CDR3 reads TGTGCCAGCAGCTTCACAGGGAGTAATTCACCCCTCCACTTT.

The CDR3 protein is CAWSNAGTGRNQPQHF. CDR3 in DNA: TGTGCCTGGAGTAACGCCGGGACAGGGCGGAATCAGCCCCAGCATTTT. V is TRBV30 and J is TRBJ1-5; 9 positions agree with TRBD1. The V gene end was trimmed by 2 bases and the J gene end by 4 bases; junction bases not matched to a gene: 9. There are 16 residues in the CDR3. CDR1 is GTSNPN, CDR2 SVGIG, per germline (reference sequence).

CDR3 residues: CASSPPFMGAGVGYTF. CDR3 coding DNA: TGTGCCAGCTCACCACCGTTCATGGGTGCAGGGGTTGGCTACACCTTC. The V and J genes are TRBV18 and TRBJ1-2; the D gene is possibly TRBD1 (6 bases). The V gene lost 0 bases and the J gene lost 7 bases, with 18 bases spanning the gap. The CDR3 runs 16 residues. Germline V gene data show CDR1 as KGHSH and CDR2 as LQKENI.

The chain recombines TRBV7-9 with TRBJ2-2, with D maybe TRBD1 (6 bases). The CDR3 contains 16 residues. V dropped 5 bases and J dropped 0 bases, with 13 bases sitting between them. Looked up from germline, CDR1 is SEHNR and CDR2 is FQNEAQ (reference sequence). Here the CDR3 reads CASSRRGTTNTGELFF. The CDR3 DNA reads TGTGCCAGCAGCCGAAGGGGGACAACGAACACCGGGGAGCTGTTTTTT.